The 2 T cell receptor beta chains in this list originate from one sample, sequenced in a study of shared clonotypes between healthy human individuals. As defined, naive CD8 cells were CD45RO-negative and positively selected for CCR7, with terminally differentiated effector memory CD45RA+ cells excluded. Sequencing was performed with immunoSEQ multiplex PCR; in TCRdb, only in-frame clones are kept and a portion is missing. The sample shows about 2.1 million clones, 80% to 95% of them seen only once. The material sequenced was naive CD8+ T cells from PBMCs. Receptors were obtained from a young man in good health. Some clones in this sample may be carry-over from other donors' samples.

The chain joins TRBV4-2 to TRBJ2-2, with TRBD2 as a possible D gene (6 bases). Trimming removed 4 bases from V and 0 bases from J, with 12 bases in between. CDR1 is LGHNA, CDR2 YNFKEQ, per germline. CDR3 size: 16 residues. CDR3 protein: CASSLPGGPNTGELFF. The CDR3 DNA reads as TGTGCCAGCAGCCTCCCCGGGGGACCGAACACCGGGGAGCTGTTTTTT.

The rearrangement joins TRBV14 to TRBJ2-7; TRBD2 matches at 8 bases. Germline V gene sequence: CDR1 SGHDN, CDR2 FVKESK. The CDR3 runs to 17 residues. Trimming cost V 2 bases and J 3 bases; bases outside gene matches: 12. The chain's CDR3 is CASSQSPYERESYEQYF. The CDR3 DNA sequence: TGTGCCAGCAGCCAAAGCCCATACGAGCGGGAGAGCTACGAGCAGTACTTC.